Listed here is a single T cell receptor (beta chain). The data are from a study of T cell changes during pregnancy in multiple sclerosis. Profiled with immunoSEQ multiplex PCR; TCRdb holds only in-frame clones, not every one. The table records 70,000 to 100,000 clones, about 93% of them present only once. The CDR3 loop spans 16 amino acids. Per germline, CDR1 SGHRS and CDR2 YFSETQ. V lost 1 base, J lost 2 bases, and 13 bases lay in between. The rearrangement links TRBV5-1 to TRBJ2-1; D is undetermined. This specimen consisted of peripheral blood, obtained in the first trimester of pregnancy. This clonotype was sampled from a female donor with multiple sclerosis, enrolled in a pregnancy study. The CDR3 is CASSLRSPKPYNEQFF. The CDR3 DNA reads TGCGCCAGCAGCTTGAGAAGCCCCAAGCCCTACAATGAGCAGTTCTTC.